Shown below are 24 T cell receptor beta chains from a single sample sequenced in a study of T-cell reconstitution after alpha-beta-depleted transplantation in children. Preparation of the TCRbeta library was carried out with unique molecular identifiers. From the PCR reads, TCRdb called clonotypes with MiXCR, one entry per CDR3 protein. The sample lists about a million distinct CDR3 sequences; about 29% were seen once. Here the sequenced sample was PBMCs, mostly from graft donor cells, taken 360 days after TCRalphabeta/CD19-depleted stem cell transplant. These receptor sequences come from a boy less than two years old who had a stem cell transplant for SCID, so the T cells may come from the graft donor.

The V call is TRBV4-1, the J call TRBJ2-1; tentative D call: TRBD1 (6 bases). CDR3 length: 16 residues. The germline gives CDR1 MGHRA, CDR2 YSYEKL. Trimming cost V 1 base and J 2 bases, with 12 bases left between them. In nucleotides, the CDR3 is TGCGCCAGCAGCCAAGTATGGGGGCTAGCCTACAATGAGCAGTTCTTC. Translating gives CASSQVWGLAYNEQFF.

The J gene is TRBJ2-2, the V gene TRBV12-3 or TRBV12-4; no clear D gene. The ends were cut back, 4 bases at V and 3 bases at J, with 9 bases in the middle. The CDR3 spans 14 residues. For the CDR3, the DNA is TGTGCCAGCAGTTCCGACCTTCACACCGGGGAGCTGTTTTTT. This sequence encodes CASSSDLHTGELFF.

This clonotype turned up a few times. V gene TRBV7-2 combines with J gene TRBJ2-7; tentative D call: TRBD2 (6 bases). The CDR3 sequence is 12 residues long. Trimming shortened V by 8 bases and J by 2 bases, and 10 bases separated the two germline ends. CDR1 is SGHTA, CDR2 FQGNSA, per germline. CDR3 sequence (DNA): TGTGCCAGCTGCGGGATGACCTACGAGCAGTACTTC. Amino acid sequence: CASCGMTYEQYF.

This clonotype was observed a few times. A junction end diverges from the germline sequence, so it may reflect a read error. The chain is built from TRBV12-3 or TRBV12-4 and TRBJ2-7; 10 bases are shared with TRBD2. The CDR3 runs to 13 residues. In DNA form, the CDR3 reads TGTGCCAGCAGTCTAGCGGGGGTGGGTGAGCAGTACTTC. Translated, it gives CASSLAGVGEQYF.

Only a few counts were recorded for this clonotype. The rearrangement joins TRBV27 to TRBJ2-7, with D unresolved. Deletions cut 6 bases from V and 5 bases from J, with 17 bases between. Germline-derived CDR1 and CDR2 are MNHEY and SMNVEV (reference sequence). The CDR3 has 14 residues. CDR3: CASSPRRNRDEQYF. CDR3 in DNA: TGTGCCAGCAGCCCCAGACGGAACCGAGACGAGCAGTACTTC.

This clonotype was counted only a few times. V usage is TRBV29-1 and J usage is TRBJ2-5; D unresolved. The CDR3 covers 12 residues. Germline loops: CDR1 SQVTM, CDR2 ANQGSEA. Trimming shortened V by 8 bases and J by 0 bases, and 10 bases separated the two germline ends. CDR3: CSLTPHQETQYF. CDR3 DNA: TGCAGCTTGACCCCCCACCAAGAGACCCAGTACTTC.

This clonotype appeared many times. CDR3 in amino acids: CAIGDTYTDTQYF. DNA of the CDR3: TGTGCCATCGGGGACACATACACAGATACGCAGTATTTT. The chain recombines TRBV10-3 with TRBJ2-3, with a weak D call TRBD1 (6 bases). This CDR3 is 13 amino acids long. The V end was cut by 8 bases, the J end by 2 bases, with 11 bases between. Germline values: CDR1 ENHRY, CDR2 SYGVKD.

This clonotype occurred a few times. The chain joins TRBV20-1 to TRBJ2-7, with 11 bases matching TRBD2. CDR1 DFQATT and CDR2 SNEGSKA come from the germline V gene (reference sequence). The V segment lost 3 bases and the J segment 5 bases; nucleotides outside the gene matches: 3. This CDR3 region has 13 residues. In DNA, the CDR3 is TGCAGTGCTAGTAGACTAGCGGGGAACGAGCAGTACTTC. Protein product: CSASRLAGNEQYF.

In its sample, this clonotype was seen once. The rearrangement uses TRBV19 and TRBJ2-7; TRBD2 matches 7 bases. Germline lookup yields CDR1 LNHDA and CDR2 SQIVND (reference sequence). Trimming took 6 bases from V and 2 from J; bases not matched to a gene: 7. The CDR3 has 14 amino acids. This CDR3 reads CASRASGYAYEQYF. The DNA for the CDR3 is TGTGCCAGTAGGGCTAGCGGCTACGCCTACGAGCAGTACTTC.

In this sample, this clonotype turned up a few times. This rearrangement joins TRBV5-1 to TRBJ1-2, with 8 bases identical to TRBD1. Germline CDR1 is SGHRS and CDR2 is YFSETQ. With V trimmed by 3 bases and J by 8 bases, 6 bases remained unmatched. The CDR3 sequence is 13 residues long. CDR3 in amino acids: CASSSGQGRGYTF. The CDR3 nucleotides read TGCGCCAGCAGCTCCGGACAGGGACGGGGCTACACCTTC.

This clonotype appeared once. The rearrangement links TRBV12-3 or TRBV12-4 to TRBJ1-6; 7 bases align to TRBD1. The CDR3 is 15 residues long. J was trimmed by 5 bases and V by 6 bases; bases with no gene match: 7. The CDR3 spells CASRATGLDNSPLHF. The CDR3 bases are TGTGCCAGCAGGGCGACAGGGCTGGATAATTCACCCCTCCACTTT.

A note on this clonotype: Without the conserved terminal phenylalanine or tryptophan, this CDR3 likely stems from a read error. The CDR3, as DNA: TGTGCCAGCAGTTGGGGGGGGATTCACAATGAGCAGTTCCTC. It encodes CASSWGGIHNEQFL. The chain couples TRBV12-3 or TRBV12-4 to TRBJ2-1, with 7 positions matching TRBD2. V was pared by 4 bases and J by 5 bases, with 5 bases of the junction left unmatched. The CDR3 covers 14 residues.

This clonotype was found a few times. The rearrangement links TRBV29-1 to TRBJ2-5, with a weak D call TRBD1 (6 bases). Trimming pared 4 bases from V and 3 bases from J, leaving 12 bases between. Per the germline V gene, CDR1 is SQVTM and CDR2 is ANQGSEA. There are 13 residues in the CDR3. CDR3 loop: CSVGRNREETQYF. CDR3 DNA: TGCAGCGTTGGCAGAAACAGGGAAGAGACCCAGTACTTC.

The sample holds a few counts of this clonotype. The CDR3 region has the DNA TGCAGTGCTGAGGACGGAGGGCTCTCCTACGAGCAGTACTTC. Protein product: CSAEDGGLSYEQYF. V gene TRBV20-1 combines with J gene TRBJ2-7; D may be TRBD2 (6 bases). The germline CDR1 and CDR2 sequences are DFQATT and SNEGSKA (reference sequence). There are 14 residues in the CDR3. Trimming took 5 bases from V and 0 from J, leaving 14 bases between them.

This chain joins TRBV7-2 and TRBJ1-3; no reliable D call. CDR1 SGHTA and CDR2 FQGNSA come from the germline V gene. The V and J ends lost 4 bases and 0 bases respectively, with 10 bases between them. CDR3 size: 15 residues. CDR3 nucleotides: TGTGCCAGCAGCTCTCACCTTATCTCTGGAAACACCATATATTTT. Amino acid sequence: CASSSHLISGNTIYF. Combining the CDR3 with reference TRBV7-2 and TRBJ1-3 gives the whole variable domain GAGVSQSPSNKVTEKGKDVELRCDPISGHTALYWYRQSLGQGLEFLIYFQGNSAPDKSGLPSDRFSAERTGGSVSTLTIQRTQQEDSAVYLCASSSHLISGNTIYFGEGSWLTVV.

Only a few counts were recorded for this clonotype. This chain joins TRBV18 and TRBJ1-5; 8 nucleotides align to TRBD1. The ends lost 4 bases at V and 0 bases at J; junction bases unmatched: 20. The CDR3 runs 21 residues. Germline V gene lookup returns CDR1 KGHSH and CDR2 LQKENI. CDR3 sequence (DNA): TGTGCCAGCTCACTTGACAGGGGAGCAGTTTTCGGAGGTTATAGCAATCAGCCCCAGCATTTT. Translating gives CASSLDRGAVFGGYSNQPQHF.

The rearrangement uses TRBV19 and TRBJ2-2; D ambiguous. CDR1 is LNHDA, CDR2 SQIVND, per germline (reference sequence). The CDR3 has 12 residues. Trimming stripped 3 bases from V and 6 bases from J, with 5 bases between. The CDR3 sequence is CASSIIPGELFF. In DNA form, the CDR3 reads TGTGCCAGTAGTATTATCCCCGGGGAGCTGTTTTTT.

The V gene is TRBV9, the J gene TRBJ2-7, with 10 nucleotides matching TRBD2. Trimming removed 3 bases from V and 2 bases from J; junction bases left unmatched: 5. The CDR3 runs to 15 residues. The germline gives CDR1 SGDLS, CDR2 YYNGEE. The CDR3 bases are TGTGCCAGCAGCGCCGGGACTAGCGTGGCCTACGAGCAGTACTTC. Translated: CASSAGTSVAYEQYF.

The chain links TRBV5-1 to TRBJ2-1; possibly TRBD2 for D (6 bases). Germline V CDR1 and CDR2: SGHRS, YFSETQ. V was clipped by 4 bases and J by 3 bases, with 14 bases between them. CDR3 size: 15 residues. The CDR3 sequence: CASSQGLPIYNEQFF. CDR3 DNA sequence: TGCGCCAGCAGCCAGGGACTCCCCATCTACAATGAGCAGTTCTTC. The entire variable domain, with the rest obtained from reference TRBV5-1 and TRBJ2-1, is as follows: KAGVTQTPRYLIKTRGQQVTLSCSPISGHRSVSWYQQTPGQGLQFLFEYFSETQRNKGNFPGRFSGRQFSNSRSEMNVSTLELGDSALYLCASSQGLPIYNEQFFGPGTRLTVL.

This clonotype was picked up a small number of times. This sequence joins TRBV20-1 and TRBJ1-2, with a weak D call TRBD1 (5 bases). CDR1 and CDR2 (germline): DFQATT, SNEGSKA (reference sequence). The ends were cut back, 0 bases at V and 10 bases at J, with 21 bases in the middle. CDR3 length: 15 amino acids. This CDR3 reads CSARDFREPTMVYTF. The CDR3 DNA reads TGCAGTGCTAGAGATTTCAGGGAGCCAACTATGGTCTACACCTTC.

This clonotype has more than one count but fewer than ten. DNA for the CDR3: TGCGCCAGCAGCCAAGGGGCAGGAAGGGATGAGCAGTTCTTC. It is translated as CASSQGAGRDEQFF. The chain has TRBV4-1 and TRBJ2-1; D unresolved. In germline, CDR1 is MGHRA, CDR2 YSYEKL. This CDR3 spans 14 amino acids. The V end was cut by 1 base, the J end by 8 bases, with 12 bases between.

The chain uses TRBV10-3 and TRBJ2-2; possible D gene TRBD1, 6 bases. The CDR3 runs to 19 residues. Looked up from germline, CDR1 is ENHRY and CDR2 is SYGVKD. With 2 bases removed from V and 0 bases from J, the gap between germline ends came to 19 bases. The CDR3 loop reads CAISEVAGDRFANTGELFF. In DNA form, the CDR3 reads TGTGCCATCAGTGAGGTGGCAGGGGACCGTTTCGCGAACACCGGGGAGCTGTTTTTT.

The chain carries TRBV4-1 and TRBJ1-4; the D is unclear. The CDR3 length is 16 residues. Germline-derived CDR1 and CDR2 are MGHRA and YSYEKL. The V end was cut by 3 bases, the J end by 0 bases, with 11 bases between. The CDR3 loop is CASSQTASTTNEKLFF. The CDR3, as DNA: TGCGCCAGCAGCCAGACCGCATCTACAACTAATGAAAAACTGTTTTTT.

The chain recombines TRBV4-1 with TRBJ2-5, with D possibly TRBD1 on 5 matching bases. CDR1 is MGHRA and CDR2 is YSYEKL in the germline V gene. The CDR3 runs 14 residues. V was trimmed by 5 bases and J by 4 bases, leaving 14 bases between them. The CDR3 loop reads CASSNQGWRETQYF. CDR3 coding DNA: TGCGCCAGCAGCAATCAGGGTTGGCGAGAGACCCAGTACTTC.